Listed below are T cell receptor beta chains from one sample, sequenced in a study of T cell changes during pregnancy in multiple sclerosis. Assay used: immunoSEQ multiplex PCR; TCRdb lists only in-frame clones, some missing. The data show about 44,000 clones, with 70% to 90% seen just once and roughly 1.2% held by the top ten. Source: CD4+ T cells from peripheral blood mononuclear cells, taken after pregnancy. The receptors stem from a female donor with multiple sclerosis, enrolled in a pregnancy study. The CDR3 runs from the conserved cysteine through the conserved F or W. The D gene is left open where the match is weak. A clone size is listed for some rows: how often the clone was seen (once, few, many), or a class if it is expanded.

len: 13; j_gene: TRBJ2-7; v_gene: TRBV27; abundance: NA; d_gene: NA; CDR3aa: CASSLISGYEQYF; CDR3nt: TGTGCCAGCAGTTTAATAAGCGGCTACGAGCAGTACTTC
len: 14; j_gene: TRBJ2-1; v_gene: TRBV5-1; abundance: NA; d_gene: TRBD2; CDR3aa: CASSTGLVYNEQFF; CDR3nt: TGCGCCAGCAGCACCGGACTAGTCTACAATGAGCAGTTCTTC
len: 13; j_gene: TRBJ2-7; v_gene: TRBV5-1; abundance: NA; d_gene: TRBD2; CDR3aa: CASSPTSGYEQYF; CDR3nt: TGCGCCAGCAGCCCGACTAGCGGTTACGAGCAGTACTTC
len: 19; j_gene: TRBJ2-1; v_gene: TRBV5-5; abundance: NA; d_gene: TRBD2; CDR3aa: CASSLTGLAGASFLNEQFF; CDR3nt: TGTGCCAGCAGCTTGACGGGACTAGCGGGGGCGTCGTTTTTGAATGAGCAGTTCTTC
len: 18; j_gene: TRBJ2-7; v_gene: TRBV28; abundance: NA; d_gene: TRBD1; CDR3aa: CASSFQGTGGESSYEQYF; CDR3nt: TGTGCCAGCAGTTTCCAGGGGACAGGGGGCGAGAGCTCCTACGAGCAGTACTTC
len: 15; j_gene: TRBJ2-3; v_gene: TRBV6-5; abundance: NA; d_gene: NA; CDR3aa: CASRLGSLSTDTQYF; CDR3nt: TGTGCCAGCAGATTGGGGAGCTTAAGCACAGATACGCAGTATTTT
len: 15; j_gene: TRBJ1-3; v_gene: TRBV6-5; abundance: NA; d_gene: TRBD1; CDR3aa: CASSPDRLSGNTIYF; CDR3nt: TGTGCCAGCAGCCCGGACAGGTTGTCTGGAAACACCATATATTTT
len: 15; j_gene: TRBJ1-1; v_gene: TRBV5-1; abundance: medium-sized; d_gene: NA; CDR3aa: CASSLAGTPNTEAFF; CDR3nt: TGCGCCAGCAGCTTGGCCGGGACACCGAACACTGAAGCTTTCTTT
len: 17; j_gene: TRBJ2-5; v_gene: TRBV5-1; abundance: NA; d_gene: TRBD1; CDR3aa: CASSFVSGTGFLETQYF; CDR3nt: TGCGCCAGCAGCTTTGTTTCCGGGACAGGGTTTCTGGAGACCCAGTACTTC
len: 14; j_gene: TRBJ2-7; v_gene: TRBV5-6; abundance: NA; d_gene: TRBD1; CDR3aa: CASRLVGTAYEQYF; CDR3nt: TGTGCCAGCAGGTTGGTTGGGACAGCCTACGAGCAGTACTTC
len: 13; j_gene: TRBJ2-7; v_gene: TRBV28; abundance: NA; d_gene: TRBD1; CDR3aa: CASSQPGQGALGF; CDR3nt: TGTGCCAGCAGCCAGCCGGGACAGGGAGCCCTCGGGTTC
len: 16; j_gene: TRBJ2-3; v_gene: TRBV18; abundance: NA; d_gene: TRBD2; CDR3aa: CASSPESSGSTDTQYF; CDR3nt: TGTGCCAGCTCACCAGAAAGTAGCGGGAGCACAGATACGCAGTATTTT
len: 18; j_gene: TRBJ2-6; v_gene: TRBV5-6; abundance: NA; d_gene: TRBD2; CDR3aa: CASSWWTSGASGANVLTF; CDR3nt: TGTGCCAGCAGCTGGTGGACTAGCGGGGCCTCTGGGGCCAACGTCCTGACTTTC
len: 15; j_gene: TRBJ2-7; v_gene: TRBV18; abundance: NA; d_gene: TRBD2; CDR3aa: CASSRTSGVSYEQYF; CDR3nt: TGTGCCAGCTCGCGGACTAGCGGGGTCTCCTACGAGCAGTACTTC
len: 15; j_gene: TRBJ1-4; v_gene: TRBV23-1; abundance: NA; d_gene: NA; CDR3aa: CASSHEDNKDEKLFF; CDR3nt: TGCGCCAGCAGTCACGAGGACAATAAGGATGAAAAACTGTTTTTT
len: 21; j_gene: TRBJ2-1; v_gene: TRBV4-2; abundance: NA; d_gene: TRBD2; CDR3aa: CASSQVGGLAGDSTGYNEQFF; CDR3nt: TGTGCCAGCAGCCAAGTGGGTGGGCTAGCGGGAGATTCGACGGGCTACAATGAGCAGTTCTTC
len: 16; j_gene: TRBJ1-1; v_gene: TRBV14; abundance: NA; d_gene: NA; CDR3aa: CASSQARQAGTTEAFF; CDR3nt: TGTGCCAGCAGCCAAGCTAGACAGGCAGGGACGACTGAAGCTTTCTTT
len: 16; j_gene: TRBJ2-5; v_gene: TRBV5-1; abundance: once; d_gene: TRBD1; CDR3aa: CASSLGAGQGLETQYF; CDR3nt: TGCGCCAGCAGCCTGGGCGCAGGACAGGGTTTAGAGACCCAGTACTTC
len: 10; j_gene: TRBJ1-1; v_gene: TRBV7-2; abundance: NA; d_gene: NA; CDR3aa: CASSSYGAFF; CDR3nt: TGTGCCAGCAGCTCTTACGGAGCTTTCTTT
len: 12; j_gene: TRBJ1-5; v_gene: TRBV6-1; abundance: NA; d_gene: NA; CDR3aa: CASSEAKSAQHF; CDR3nt: TGTGCCAGCAGTGAAGCGAAGTCGGCCCAGCATTTT
len: 15; j_gene: TRBJ2-1; v_gene: TRBV27; abundance: NA; d_gene: TRBD2; CDR3aa: CASSSPGLAGNEQFF; CDR3nt: TGTGCCAGCAGTTCGCCCGGACTAGCGGGAAATGAGCAGTTCTTC
len: 15; j_gene: TRBJ1-3; v_gene: TRBV2; abundance: once; d_gene: NA; CDR3aa: CASTLGQTSGNTIYF; CDR3nt: TGTGCCAGCACTTTAGGACAGACCTCTGGAAACACCATATATTTT
len: 13; j_gene: TRBJ2-1; v_gene: TRBV10-3; abundance: NA; d_gene: TRBD2; CDR3aa: CAISATSANEQFF; CDR3nt: TGTGCCATCAGTGCTACTAGCGCCAATGAGCAGTTCTTC
len: 13; j_gene: TRBJ2-7; v_gene: TRBV5-1; abundance: NA; d_gene: TRBD1; CDR3aa: CASSRDSLYEQYF; CDR3nt: TGCGCCAGCAGTAGGGACAGCCTATACGAGCAGTACTTC
len: 13; j_gene: TRBJ2-3; v_gene: TRBV28; abundance: NA; d_gene: NA; CDR3aa: CASSARIPDTQYF; CDR3nt: TGTGCCAGCAGTGCGAGAATCCCAGATACGCAGTATTTT
len: 13; j_gene: TRBJ1-1; v_gene: TRBV9; abundance: NA; d_gene: NA; CDR3aa: CASSVEGYTEAFF; CDR3nt: TGTGCCAGCAGCGTAGAGGGGTACACTGAAGCTTTCTTT
len: 16; j_gene: TRBJ1-5; v_gene: TRBV6-5; abundance: NA; d_gene: NA; CDR3aa: CASSYSTAQPNQPQHF; CDR3nt: TGTGCCAGCAGTTACTCGACTGCTCAACCGAACCAGCCCCAGCATTTT
len: 13; j_gene: TRBJ1-1; v_gene: TRBV5-1; abundance: NA; d_gene: NA; CDR3aa: CASRSQGNTEAFF; CDR3nt: TGCGCCAGCAGATCTCAGGGGAACACTGAAGCTTTCTTT
len: 14; j_gene: TRBJ2-7; v_gene: TRBV28; abundance: NA; d_gene: NA; CDR3aa: CASRFQGSPYEQYF; CDR3nt: TGTGCCAGCAGATTTCAGGGGTCCCCCTACGAGCAGTACTTC
len: 15; j_gene: TRBJ1-5; v_gene: TRBV21-1; abundance: NA; d_gene: NA; CDR3aa: CASSPHRGVNQPQHF; CDR3nt: TGTGCCAGCAGCCCACACAGGGGGGTCAATCAGCCCCAGCATTTT
len: 14; j_gene: TRBJ2-7; v_gene: TRBV18; abundance: NA; d_gene: TRBD2; CDR3aa: CASSPLAVSYEQYF; CDR3nt: TGTGCCAGCTCACCCCTAGCGGTCTCCTACGAGCAGTACTTC
len: 16; j_gene: TRBJ2-7; v_gene: TRBV19; abundance: NA; d_gene: TRBD2; CDR3aa: CASSPRTSGSSYEQYF; CDR3nt: TGTGCCAGTAGTCCCAGGACTAGCGGTAGCTCCTACGAGCAGTACTTC
len: 16; j_gene: TRBJ2-1; v_gene: TRBV15; abundance: NA; d_gene: NA; CDR3aa: CATSNRDKGAYNEQFF; CDR3nt: TGTGCCACCAGCAACCGGGACAAGGGAGCGTATAATGAGCAGTTCTTC
len: 17; j_gene: TRBJ2-7; v_gene: TRBV11-2; abundance: NA; d_gene: TRBD2; CDR3aa: CASSVEHRDYLPYEQYF; CDR3nt: TGTGCCAGCAGCGTGGAACACCGGGACTACCTTCCCTACGAGCAGTACTTC
len: 15; j_gene: TRBJ1-4; v_gene: TRBV5-4; abundance: NA; d_gene: NA; CDR3aa: CASSLQGRIEEKLFF; CDR3nt: TGTGCCAGCAGCTTGCAGGGCCGAATTGAGGAAAAACTGTTTTTT
len: 14; j_gene: TRBJ1-1; v_gene: TRBV6-5; abundance: NA; d_gene: TRBD1; CDR3aa: CASSSTGVSTEAFF; CDR3nt: TGTGCCAGCAGTTCGACAGGGGTAAGCACTGAAGCTTTCTTT
len: 16; j_gene: TRBJ1-1; v_gene: TRBV5-1; abundance: NA; d_gene: NA; CDR3aa: CASSLDKTGKNTEAFF; CDR3nt: TGCGCCAGCAGCTTGGATAAGACAGGCAAGAACACTGAAGCTTTCTTT
len: 13; j_gene: TRBJ1-1; v_gene: TRBV10-3; abundance: NA; d_gene: TRBD1; CDR3aa: CATRQGGNTEAFF; CDR3nt: TGTGCCACCCGACAGGGTGGGAACACTGAAGCTTTCTTT
len: 17; j_gene: TRBJ1-2; v_gene: TRBV7-2; abundance: NA; d_gene: NA; CDR3aa: CASSLISGAAANYGYTF; CDR3nt: TGTGCCAGCAGCTTAATATCAGGGGCGGCCGCTAACTATGGCTACACCTTC
len: 10; j_gene: TRBJ1-2; v_gene: TRBV20-1; abundance: NA; d_gene: NA; CDR3aa: CSAASSGYTF; CDR3nt: TGCAGTGCTGCCAGTAGCGGCTACACCTTC
len: 14; j_gene: TRBJ2-3; v_gene: TRBV30; abundance: NA; d_gene: TRBD1; CDR3aa: CAWRQGGDTDTQYF; CDR3nt: TGTGCCTGGAGACAGGGGGGAGACACAGATACGCAGTATTTT